The 11 T cell receptor beta chains reported below all come from one sample, sequenced in a study of blood T cell repertoires in COVID-19. Data came from immunoSEQ multiplex PCR; TCRdb stores just in-frame clones and leaves some out. The sample lists some 90,000 clones, 70% to 90% occurring once. The sequenced sample consisted of peripheral blood. These receptors originate from a woman aged 55 to 70 with COVID-19, enrolled during active disease.

Details on this clone: Other DNA sequences within the sample encode an identical CDR3. V and J are TRBV7-2 and TRBJ2-2, with 7 bases aligning to TRBD1. The CDR3 is made up of 15 amino acids. V shed 6 bases, J shed 4 bases, and the junction held 8 bases outside the gene matches. CDR1 is SGHTA and CDR2 is FQGNSA in the germline V gene. CDR3 nucleotides: TGTGCCAGCAGTCTTAGACAGGGCGGCACCGGGGAGCTGTTTTTT. Its protein is CASSLRQGGTGELFF.

The chain has TRBV5-1 and TRBJ2-5; 9 bases are shared with TRBD1. The V gene's germline CDR1 is SGHRS and CDR2 YFSETQ. The trim removed 5 bases at V and 5 bases at J, leaving 10 bases unmatched. CDR3 length: 15 residues. This CDR3 reads CASRSGQGRMETQYF. The CDR3 coding sequence is TGCGCCAGCAGGAGCGGACAGGGGAGGATGGAGACCCAGTACTTC.

V is TRBV4-3 and J is TRBJ1-2; the D is unclear. The V gene lost 0 bases and the J gene lost 4 bases, with 12 bases spanning the gap. From germline, CDR1 is LGHNA and CDR2 YSLEER. The CDR3 sequence is 15 residues long. The CDR3: CASSQDREGSYGYTF. CDR3 DNA: TGCGCCAGCAGCCAAGATCGAGAGGGATCCTATGGCTACACCTTC.

V gene TRBV30 combines with J gene TRBJ1-1; TRBD1 aligns across 8 bases. The V gene end was trimmed by 3 bases and the J gene end by 5 bases; junction bases not matched to a gene: 11. The CDR3 covers 15 residues. Germline V gene data show CDR1 as GTSNPN and CDR2 as SVGIG (reference sequence). The CDR3 here is CAWSANDRGGTEAFF. Written as DNA, the CDR3 is TGTGCCTGGAGCGCCAACGACAGGGGAGGGACTGAAGCTTTCTTT. Combining the CDR3 with reference TRBV30 and TRBJ1-1 gives the whole variable domain SQTIHQWPATLVQPVGSPLSLECTVEGTSNPNLYWYRQAAGRGLQLLFYSVGIGQISSEVPQNLSASRPQDRQFILSSKKLLLSDSGFYLCAWSANDRGGTEAFFGQGTRLTVV.

J is TRBJ1-5 and V is TRBV30; tentatively, D is TRBD1 (5 bases). This CDR3 is built from 15 residues. Looked up from germline, CDR1 is GTSNPN and CDR2 is SVGIG (reference sequence). Trimming cost V 1 base and J 0 bases, with 10 bases left between them. As DNA, the CDR3 is TGTGCCTGGAGTGCGCAGGGCAATAGCAATCAGCCCCAGCATTTT. Translating gives CAWSAQGNSNQPQHF.

The chain carries TRBV12-5 and TRBJ2-7, with D perhaps TRBD1 (8 bases). The V and J ends lost 2 bases and 6 bases respectively, with 23 bases between them. This CDR3 spans 17 amino acids. The germline V gene has CDR1 LGHNT and CDR2 FRNRAP. The CDR3 protein is CASGLLTGGDSSSEQYF. The CDR3 coding sequence is TGTGCTAGTGGTTTGCTTACAGGGGGGGATTCTTCATCCGAGCAGTACTTC.

The chain combines TRBV7-2 with TRBJ2-3, with 15 bases identical to TRBD2. The J segment lost 4 bases and the V segment lost 5 bases, leaving 4 bases of the junction unmatched. The CDR3 totals 16 residues. Germline V lookup: CDR1 SGHTA, CDR2 FQGNSA. Here the CDR3 reads CASSKRTSGGADTQYF. In DNA form, the CDR3 reads TGTGCCAGCAGCAAGCGGACTAGCGGGGGGGCAGATACGCAGTATTTT. Full variable domain (outside the CDR3, taken from reference TRBV7-2 and TRBJ2-3): GAGVSQSPSNKVTEKGKDVELRCDPISGHTALYWYRQSLGQGLEFLIYFQGNSAPDKSGLPSDRFSAERTGGSVSTLTIQRTQQEDSAVYLCASSKRTSGGADTQYFGPGTRLTVL.

This chain uses TRBV5-6 with TRBJ1-2, with a weak D call TRBD1 (5 bases). Trimming removed 0 bases at V and 3 bases at J, with 9 bases between. The germline gives CDR1 SGHDT, CDR2 YYEEEE. The CDR3 runs to 14 residues. The CDR3 nucleotides are TGTGCCAGCAGCTTGGAGGCAGGGTACTATGGCTACACCTTC. Its translation: CASSLEAGYYGYTF.

The chain has TRBV7-2 and TRBJ1-4, with D unclear. The germline gives CDR1 SGHTA, CDR2 FQGNSA. The CDR3 runs to 15 residues. The V and J ends lost 5 bases and 8 bases respectively, with 18 bases between them. The CDR3 loop reads CASSPGFLRREKLFF. The CDR3 DNA reads TGTGCCAGCAGCCCGGGTTTCCTTCGTAGGGAAAAACTGTTTTTT.

This chain connects TRBV18 to TRBJ2-1, with D unresolved. The CDR3 sequence is 13 residues long. V was shortened by 2 bases and J by 9 bases, with 11 bases between the two germline ends. The germline V gene has CDR1 KGHSH and CDR2 LQKENI. CDR3: CASSPDRSSEQFF. The CDR3 coding sequence is TGTGCCAGCTCACCAGACCGATCTAGTGAGCAGTTCTTC.

The chain has TRBV4-1 and TRBJ1-2; tentative D call: TRBD1 (6 bases). Germline CDR1 reads MGHRA; CDR2 reads YSYEKL. The CDR3 has 16 residues. Trimming took off 2 bases at V and 4 bases at J, with 17 bases between the two ends. CDR3 bases: TGCGCCAGCAGCCAACCCGGACAGTTCAAATCCTATGGCTACACCTTC. Protein sequence: CASSQPGQFKSYGYTF.